This T cell receptor (beta chain) was captured in a study of beta chain features in type 1 diabetes (dated by TCRdb to the late 2010s). About the investigation overall: No differences in mean age, gender distribution, total cell number or subset yield were found between patients and healthy donors. Whereas all 30 or so donors provided naive and central memory subsets, regulatory and stem cell-like memory subsets were isolated from just 8 patients and roughly eight healthy donors. A total of 85 million to 140 million sorted cells were examined across all samples, and a strong correlation was observed between cell number per subset and RNA yield. The study compared TCRB repertoires of sorted circulating CD4+ T cell subsets between recently diagnosed type 1 diabetes patients and matched healthy donors.

A single peripheral blood draw of around 100 mL on average was collected from each donor into heparinised tubes. Naive, central memory, regulatory and stem cell-like memory CD4+ T cells were sorted on a BD FACSAria II using a panel including CD45RO, CCR7, CD25, CD127, CD95 and CD27. All sorted populations exceeded 95% purity. Right away, PBMCs were isolated by Lymphoprep density gradient centrifugation and were stained directly, with no culture step. So that batch effects would be minimized, each experiment stained and sorted samples in pairs, pairing one healthy donor with one patient. The entire amount of isolated RNA was reverse transcribed using the High Capacity cDNA Reverse Transcription Kit, so the sequenced TCRB transcripts were expressed ones. Deep immunoSEQ sequencing was applied to naive, central memory and regulatory T cell samples, giving an average of roughly 3.5 million total reads per sample. Sorted cells were lysed in RLT buffer and RNA was extracted with DNase-treated RNeasy Micro or Mini kits, depending on cell number. To prevent cross-contamination, every cell subset was processed on its own, while patient and healthy donor samples were processed together. The immunoSEQ multiplex PCR was used to amplify TCRB sequences from cDNA, yielding 87-bp fragments that span the CDR3 region. Sequencing of the amplicons was performed on the Illumina HiSeq platform. The original methods were these. PCR bias was corrected computationally using synthetic template baselines, and reads within Hamming distance 2 were collapsed, with unmergeable singletons discarded. Reads were aligned against IMGT so that V, D and J genes, CDR3 length and insertions or deletions at six rearrangement sites could be assigned. Clonotype counts were normalized to sorted cell number within each subset before computing true diversity and Gini coefficients with the tcR R package. The overlap coefficient, calculated on TCRB nucleotide sequences, was used to measure repertoire sharing. TCRdb stores this immuneACCESS table with in-frame sequences only. Part of the clones is absent; in the studies checked, under half of the shortfall reflects unresolved V genes, and no reason is known for the rest. V and J calls and clone size come straight from that table; D and trimming were deduced from the DNA. For this sample there are 140,000 or so clones; 9.2% appear just once. 0.68% of the sample lies in the top ten.

Results the study describes overall, beyond this receptor: Naive, central memory and regulatory TCRB repertoires appeared to be more similar among patients than among healthy donors. Because cDNA rather than genomic DNA was sequenced, highly expressing activated cells could have been over-represented, although no difference in activation and CD3 levels was found between groups. Fewer insertions and more nucleotide deletions at VDJ recombination sites were observed in patients with type 1 diabetes, implying thymic rearrangement abnormalities. Shorter templates might be favored by PCR, yet because patient and control samples were amplified and corrected together, any such skew would affect both groups equally. Only small numbers of individuals were included in the HLA sub-analyses, which left unresolved whether HLA type had any influence on TCRB rearrangement. In all four CD4+ subsets, TCRB CDR3 length was moderately but significantly shorter in type 1 diabetes patients.

For CDR1 and CDR2, the germline V gene lists SGHAT and FQNNGV. V is pared back by 3 bases and J by 4 bases, with 15 bases lying between the germline termini. Including cysteine and phenylalanine, the CDR3 has 15 amino acids. Only the CDR3 part of the read is kept: 45 bases, read in frame from the first base. This clone has just a few counts. Its antigen specificity is not known. There are no base qualities to consult, and no much larger clone falls within one base. The clonotype comes from a man aged 18 to 35 in good health. This receptor chain uses TRBV11-2 and TRBJ2-5; the D gene is perhaps TRBD2, on 5 matching bases. The sample taken for sequencing was central memory CD4+ T cells from blood. DNA sequence: TGTGCCAGCAGCTTTCGGGGTTCGGAAGGAGAGACCCAGTACTTC. Protein translation: CASSFRGSEGETQYF.